A selection of T cell receptor beta chains follows, all from one sample in a study of human T cells and chemical hapten exposure. From the RACE reads, TCRdb called clonotypes with MiXCR, one entry per CDR3 protein. The data hold 150,000 to 200,000 distinct CDR3 sequences, with roughly 15% observed a single time. Sequencing was performed on whole blood, taken in connection with sensitization to the hapten diphenylcyclopropenone (DPC). These receptors were obtained from a woman under 40 with alopecia areata. Some clones in this sample may be carry-over from other donors' samples. The CDR3 runs from the conserved cysteine through the conserved F or W. A D gene is named only where the DNA matches it firmly. Clone size, where shown, is once, few, many, or a class for clones that have expanded.

D gene	clone size	CDR3 length	J gene	V gene	CDR3 DNA	CDR3 protein
-	-	16	TRBJ1-1	TRBV28	TGTGCCAGCAGTTTCTCGGGGAGGTACGTGAACACTGAAGCTTTCTTT	CASSFSGRYVNTEAFF
TRBD2	few	16	TRBJ2-1	TRBV7-6	TGTGCCAGCAGCCCCGGTAGCGGGACCTACTACAATGAGCAGTTCTTC	CASSPGSGTYYNEQFF
TRBD2	-	13	TRBJ2-7	TRBV10-3	TGTGCCACCGCCGGGGGGACTAGCCGCGAGCAGTACTTC	CATAGGTSREQYF
TRBD2	-	16	TRBJ2-7	TRBV7-9	TGTGCCAGCAGCCCCACGCCGGGACTAGGTAGCTACGAGCAGTACTTC	CASSPTPGLGSYEQYF
TRBD1	-	15	TRBJ1-4	TRBV18	TGTGCCAGCTCGTCTCGACAGGGCGGGGGTGAAAAACTGTTTTTT	CASSSRQGGGEKLFF
TRBD1	once	14	TRBJ2-1	TRBV15	TGTGCCACCAGCAGGGGACAGGGGTTAAATGAGCAGTTCTTC	CATSRGQGLNEQFF
-	many	17	TRBJ1-1	TRBV6-2/TRBV6-3	TGTGCCAGCAGGCCCCCGTGGGACTCCGTCCGAAACACTGAAGCTTTCTTT	CASRPPWDSVRNTEAFF
TRBD2	many	15	TRBJ2-3	TRBV3-1	TGTGCCAGCAGCCAAGTACGGGGGGGCCTCGATACGCAGTATTTT	CASSQVRGGLDTQYF
-	-	16	TRBJ2-1	TRBV7-2	TGTGCCAGCAGCGTAGTGGGGGGGCGGCCCTACAATGAGCAGTTCTTC	CASSVVGGRPYNEQFF
TRBD1	few	13	TRBJ1-4	TRBV18	TGTGCCAGCTCACCAACAGGGGATGAAAAACTGTTTTTT	CASSPTGDEKLFF
-	few	13	TRBJ1-2	TRBV6-2/TRBV6-3	TGTGCCAGCATGAATTCCGGGGGCTATGGCTACACCTTC	CASMNSGGYGYTF
-	-	14	TRBJ2-5	TRBV6-5	TGTGCCAGCAGTTACTCGGAGGAGGGGGAGACCCAGTACTTC	CASSYSEEGETQYF
-	-	14	TRBJ2-2	TRBV18	TGTGCCAGCTCACCTGCGAAGAACACCGGGGAGCTGTTTTTT	CASSPAKNTGELFF
TRBD1	many	14	TRBJ1-6	TRBV4-3	TGCGCCAGCAGCCGGGACAGGGGAGGCTCACCCCTCCACTTT	CASSRDRGGSPLHF
TRBD1	-	12	TRBJ1-2	TRBV6-1	TGTGCCAGCATCACAGGGGTCGGTGGCTACACCTTC	CASITGVGGYTF
-	few	13	TRBJ1-1	TRBV11-1	TGTGCCAGCAGTTATACACTGAACACTGAAGCTTTCTTT	CASSYTLNTEAFF
-	-	12	TRBJ1-1	TRBV28	TGTGCCAGCAGAGTGAATGCAAATGAAGCTTTCTTT	CASRVNANEAFF
TRBD1	few	13	TRBJ2-7	TRBV28	TGTGCCAGCAGACCGGGACAGACCTACGAGCAGTACTTC	CASRPGQTYEQYF
-	few	13	TRBJ2-7	TRBV19	TGTGCCAGTAGGGACGGGGGACGGTACGAGCAGTACTTC	CASRDGGRYEQYF
-	many	13	TRBJ2-5	TRBV18	TGTGCCAGCTCACCACGGGTCTCGGAGACCCAGTACTTC	CASSPRVSETQYF
-	many	16	TRBJ2-7	TRBV20-1	TGCAGTGCTAGAGATGGGAGGCTGCCCAACTCCTACGAGCAGTACTTC	CSARDGRLPNSYEQYF
TRBD2	few	14	TRBJ2-7	TRBV4-3	TGCGCCAGCAGCCAGCTAGCGGGGGCCTACGAGCAGTACTTC	CASSQLAGAYEQYF
-	few	15	TRBJ2-7	TRBV2	TGTGCCAGCAGTGTCGCCTCGCTCGGACCCTACGAGCAGTACTTC	CASSVASLGPYEQYF
-	few	14	TRBJ1-2	TRBV7-9	TGTGCCAGCAGCCTGATACGATCAGGGGCTGGCTACACCTTC	CASSLIRSGAGYTF
TRBD2	-	13	TRBJ2-3	TRBV11-2	TGTGCCAGCATTTTTGCGGGAGGGGATACGCAGTATTTT	CASIFAGGDTQYF
-	-	15	TRBJ1-3	TRBV3-1	TGTGCCAGCAGCCAAGTGACAGCCTCTGGAAACACCATATATTTT	CASSQVTASGNTIYF
TRBD2	once	14	TRBJ2-3	TRBV5-5	TGTGCCAGCGTAGCGGGAGGGTACGGAGATACGCAGTATTTT	CASVAGGYGDTQYF
TRBD2	few	16	TRBJ2-7	TRBV6-5	TGTGCCAGCAGTCTCGTGGGCGGGAGTAGATCCTACGAGCAGTACTTC	CASSLVGGSRSYEQYF
-	many	14	TRBJ1-2	TRBV10-3	TGTGCCATCAGTGAGTTTCGGCACAACTATGGCTACACCTTC	CAISEFRHNYGYTF
-	-	13	TRBJ2-1	TRBV6-2/TRBV6-3	TGTGCCAGCAGTTGGGACATGTTGAATGAGCAGTTCTTC	CASSWDMLNEQFF
-	many	12	TRBJ2-7	TRBV10-3	TGTGCCATCGGCGGACAGTCCTACGAGCAGTACTTC	CAIGGQSYEQYF
-	-	14	TRBJ1-1	TRBV14	TGTGCCAGCAGCCAAGACAGCCTCATCACTGAAGCTTTCTTT	CASSQDSLITEAFF
TRBD1	few	13	TRBJ1-5	TRBV29-1	TGCAGCGTCGGACAGGGGGAAAATCAGCCCCAGCATTTT	CSVGQGENQPQHF
TRBD2	few	13	TRBJ2-5	TRBV27	TGTGCCAGCAGTTCCCGACTAGCAGAGACCCAGTACTTC	CASSSRLAETQYF
TRBD1	-	14	TRBJ1-4	TRBV20-1	TGCAGTGCCATGGATCAGGGGGGTAATGAAAAACTGTTTTTT	CSAMDQGGNEKLFF
TRBD2	-	21	TRBJ2-4	TRBV12-3/TRBV12-4	TGTGCCAGCAGTTCGTTCTCCGGGACTAGCGGGGGGACCTTAGCCAAAAACATTCAGTACTTC	CASSSFSGTSGGTLAKNIQYF
TRBD2	few	15	TRBJ2-1	TRBV7-3	TGTGCCAGCAGCCCCGACCTAGCGGGCTACAATGAGCAGTTCTTC	CASSPDLAGYNEQFF
-	many	21	TRBJ1-1	TRBV4-2	TGTGCCAGCAGCCGACGGTTGACAGGAAACATGCCCCGAAAAAAGAACACTGAAGCTTTCTTT	CASSRRLTGNMPRKKNTEAFF
TRBD2	many	15	TRBJ2-1	TRBV4-3	TGCGCCAGCAGCCAAGTAACTAGCGGATACAATGAGCAGTTCTTC	CASSQVTSGYNEQFF
TRBD2	-	16	TRBJ2-7	TRBV20-1	TGCAGTGCTAGGTCTCTAGCGGGCGTCAGCTCCTACGAGCAGTACTTC	CSARSLAGVSSYEQYF
TRBD2	-	15	TRBJ2-2	TRBV2	TGTGCCAGCAGCGCCGGGGGGGCCGGAACCGGGGAGCTGTTTTTT	CASSAGGAGTGELFF
-	-	13	TRBJ1-2	TRBV7-9	TGTGCCAGCAGCTTAGAGAATAACTATGGCTACACCTTC	CASSLENNYGYTF